This T cell receptor (beta chain) was captured by sequencing in a study of CD8 T cells in ankylosing spondylitis. TCR beta libraries were made by quantitative 5'-RACE with molecular barcodes. Using its own MiXCR run on the 5' RACE reads, TCRdb lists one record per CDR3 protein. The sample holds 240,000 or so distinct CDR3 sequences; about 10% are singletons and the top ten take 6.8%. Study-level findings and limits: Ankylosing spondylitis blood seemed to carry a telltale TCR beta motif made of fewer than 10 highly homologous variants. CD8+ by phenotype, disease-linked clones were relatively rare in peripheral blood.

This clonotype was observed at least ten times. The target antigen is unknown. Sequencing was carried out using blood, either unsorted or a sorted T cell fraction (not recorded which). This sequence was found in a male donor with ankylosing spondylitis or in good health (not recorded which).

CDR3 sequence reads: CSARAPGGSYNEQFF. The CDR3 DNA sequence: TGCAGTGCTAGAGCACCCGGGGGATCCTACAATGAGCAGTTCTTC. The chain has TRBV20-1 and TRBJ2-1, with a weak D call TRBD2 (6 bases). The V and J ends lost 1 base and 1 base respectively, with 11 bases between them. Germline-derived CDR1 and CDR2 are DFQATT and SNEGSKA (reference sequence). The CDR3 has 15 amino acids.